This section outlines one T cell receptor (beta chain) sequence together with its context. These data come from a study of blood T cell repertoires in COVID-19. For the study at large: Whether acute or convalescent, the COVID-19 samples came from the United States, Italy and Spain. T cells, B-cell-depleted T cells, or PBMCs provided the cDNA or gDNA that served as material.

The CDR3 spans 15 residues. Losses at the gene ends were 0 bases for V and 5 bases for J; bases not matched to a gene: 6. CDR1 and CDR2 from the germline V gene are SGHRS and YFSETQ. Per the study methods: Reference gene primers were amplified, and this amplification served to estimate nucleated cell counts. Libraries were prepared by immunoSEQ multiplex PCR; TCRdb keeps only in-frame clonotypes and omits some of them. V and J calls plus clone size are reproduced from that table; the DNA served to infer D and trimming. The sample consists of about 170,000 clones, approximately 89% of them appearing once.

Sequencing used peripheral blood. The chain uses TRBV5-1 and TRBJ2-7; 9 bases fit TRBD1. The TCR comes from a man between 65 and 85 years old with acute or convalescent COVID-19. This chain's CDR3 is CASSLAGQGNDEQYF. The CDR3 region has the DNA TGCGCCAGCAGCTTGGCGGGACAGGGTAACGACGAGCAGTACTTC.